These 26 T cell receptor beta chains were all obtained from the same sample, sequenced in a study of T cells after yellow fever vaccination. TCRdb redid the calling of the 5' RACE reads with MiXCR, one entry per CDR3 protein. The data hold 300,000 to 400,000 distinct CDR3 sequences, with around an eighth observed a single time. The sequences come from CD4+ T cells sorted from PBMCs, collected 15 days after the yellow fever booster vaccination. The source is a man aged 18 to 29 who received the YFV17D yellow fever vaccine.

This clonotype has just a few counts. The genes are TRBV2 and TRBJ2-5; 9 bases map to TRBD1. Germline values: CDR1 SNHLY, CDR2 FYNNEI. The ends lost 6 bases at V and 9 bases at J; junction bases unmatched: 11. This CDR3 is 14 amino acids long. In DNA, the CDR3 is TGTGCCAGCAGCGCGGGACAGGGAGTTGGGGCCCAGTACTTC. Its translation is CASSAGQGVGAQYF.

This clonotype showed up just a few times. The V gene is TRBV5-1, the J gene TRBJ2-2; D is unclear. Trimming removed 2 bases from V and 1 base from J, with 12 bases in between. The CDR3 has 16 amino acids. Per the germline V gene, CDR1 is SGHRS and CDR2 is YFSETQ. Here the CDR3 reads CASSLNTPENTGELFF. For the CDR3, the DNA is TGCGCCAGCAGCTTAAACACCCCGGAGAACACCGGGGAGCTGTTTTTT.

This clonotype occurred a few times. The chain recombines TRBV5-6 with TRBJ2-5; no firm D call. V was shortened by 0 bases and J by 5 bases, with 8 bases between the two germline ends. The CDR3 covers 13 residues. Germline loops: CDR1 SGHDT, CDR2 YYEEEE. CDR3 DNA: TGTGCCAGCAGCTTGGGGCCAAGGGAGACCCAGTACTTC. This translates into CASSLGPRETQYF.

This clonotype has a handful of counts. CDR3 sequence (DNA): TGTGCCAGCAGTACGGGACAGTGGGGACCCCAGTACTTC. Protein sequence: CASSTGQWGPQYF. V is TRBV28 and J is TRBJ2-5; 7 bases match TRBD1. V trimming: 5 bases; J trimming: 9 bases; junction bases outside the gene matches: 9. The V gene's germline CDR1 is MDHEN and CDR2 SYDVKM. The CDR3 extends over 13 amino acids.

This clonotype showed up many times. This chain links TRBV6-2 or TRBV6-3 with TRBJ1-1; D uncertain. V lost 3 bases to trimming and J lost 4 bases, with 12 bases between them. Per germline, CDR1 MNHEY and CDR2 SVGEGT. CDR3 length: 14 residues. CDR3: CASSYGRRGTEAFF. CDR3 nucleotides: TGTGCCAGCAGTTATGGACGTCGCGGCACTGAAGCTTTCTTT.

This clonotype has a count of ten or more. The rearrangement joins TRBV12-3 or TRBV12-4 to TRBJ2-5; D is undetermined. This CDR3 region has 11 residues. V was pared by 6 bases and J by 2 bases, with 4 bases between. The CDR3 protein is CASRIQETQYF. Here the CDR3 DNA reads TGTGCCAGCAGGATTCAAGAGACCCAGTACTTC.

The chain links TRBV7-2 to TRBJ1-2, with D uncertain. Trimming pared 2 bases from V and 4 bases from J, leaving 17 bases between. The CDR3 loop spans 16 amino acids. The germline V gene has CDR1 SGHTA and CDR2 FQGNSA. The CDR3 spells CASSLTSTKLIYGYTF. DNA of the CDR3: TGTGCCAGCAGCTTAACCTCGACAAAGCTCATCTATGGCTACACCTTC.

V is TRBV4-1 and J is TRBJ2-7, with a possible D match to TRBD2 (5 bases). Trimming stripped 1 base from V and 2 bases from J, with 12 bases between. Looked up from germline, CDR1 is MGHRA and CDR2 is YSYEKL. The CDR3 has 15 amino acids. CDR3 nucleotides: TGCGCCAGCAGCCAAGGGTCGAGGGCTCCCTACGAGCAGTACGTC. Amino acid sequence: CASSQGSRAPYEQYV.

This sequence joins TRBV6-5 and TRBJ1-3; no clear D gene. The germline V gene encodes CDR1 MNHEY and CDR2 SVGAGI. V was shortened by 2 bases and J by 0 bases, with 8 bases between the two germline ends. The CDR3 totals 15 residues. The CDR3 sequence is CASSYTAYSGNTIYF. The CDR3 nucleotides read TGTGCCAGCAGTTACACCGCTTACTCTGGAAACACCATATATTTT.

Only a few counts were recorded for this clonotype. The chain couples TRBV18 to TRBJ2-5, with TRBD2 identical over 9 bases. Trimming removed 6 bases from V and 5 bases from J; junction bases left unmatched: 7. From germline, CDR1 is KGHSH and CDR2 LQKENI. The CDR3 contains 14 residues. This CDR3 reads CASSSSGVGETQYF. The CDR3 DNA sequence: TGTGCCAGCTCTTCTAGCGGGGTCGGGGAGACCCAGTACTTC.

This clonotype has a count of ten or more. The V call is TRBV5-1, the J call TRBJ2-3, with a weak D call TRBD2 (6 bases). Deletions cut 6 bases from V and 5 bases from J, with 13 bases between. Germline V gene data show CDR1 as SGHRS and CDR2 as YFSETQ. The CDR3 covers 13 residues. CDR3 region: CASTADGRDTQYF. DNA for the CDR3: TGCGCCAGCACCGCGGACGGGAGAGATACGCAGTATTTT.

The chain uses TRBV7-2 and TRBJ1-2; D call uncertain. CDR3 length: 12 amino acids. V was shortened by 5 bases and J by 13 bases, with 17 bases between the two germline ends. From germline, CDR1 is SGHTA and CDR2 FQGNSA. This CDR3 reads CASSQSGGIGTF. CDR3 in DNA: TGTGCCAGCAGCCAGTCGGGCGGCATAGGCACCTTC.

The V call is TRBV6-6, the J call TRBJ2-7; D might be TRBD2 (6 bases). The germline V gene encodes CDR1 MNHNY and CDR2 SVGAGI (reference sequence). The length of the CDR3 is 14 residues. Trimming shortened V by 5 bases and J by 2 bases, and 13 bases separated the two germline ends. The CDR3 sequence: CASSAGLPPYEQYF. CDR3 in DNA: TGTGCCAGCAGTGCGGGACTCCCACCCTACGAGCAGTACTTC.

This clonotype was counted a few times. An end of the junction does not agree with germline; a read error may underlie this. The V call is TRBV11-2, the J call TRBJ1-4; D perhaps matches TRBD1 (6 bases). CDR1 is SGHAT, CDR2 FQNNGV, per germline. This CDR3 has 14 residues. The CDR3 sequence: CASSIDRTDEKLFF. The CDR3 DNA sequence: TGTGCCAGCAGCATAGACAGGACCGATGAAAAACTGTTTTTT. Full variable domain (remainder filled in from reference TRBV11-2 and TRBJ1-4): EAGVAQSPRYKIIEKRQSVAFWCNPISGHATLYWYQQILGQGPKLLIQFQNNGVVDDSQLPKDRFSAERLKGVDSTLKIQPAKLEDSAVYLCASSIDRTDEKLFFGSGTQLSVL.

The chain joins TRBV2 to TRBJ1-2; 7 bases agree with TRBD1. The V segment lost 6 bases and the J segment 1 base; nucleotides outside the gene matches: 8. The CDR3 runs to 15 residues. Looked up from germline, CDR1 is SNHLY and CDR2 is FYNNEI. CDR3 coding DNA: TGTGCCAGCAGCTATGGGACAGATATTAACTATGGCTACACCTTC. It encodes CASSYGTDINYGYTF.

Many counts were recorded for this clonotype. The chain couples TRBV12-3 or TRBV12-4 to TRBJ1-1; the D gene is possibly TRBD1 (6 bases). The CDR3 has 15 amino acids. Trimming left V 5 bases short and J 1 base short, with 14 bases between. The CDR3 here is CASSPQPTGNTEAFF. In nucleotides, the CDR3 is TGTGCCAGCAGTCCGCAACCGACAGGGAACACTGAAGCTTTCTTT.

This clonotype was observed a few times. The J gene is TRBJ2-1, the V gene TRBV12-3 or TRBV12-4, with 7 bases that match TRBD1. Losses at the gene ends were 6 bases for V and 5 bases for J; bases not matched to a gene: 7. The CDR3 covers 14 residues. The CDR3 here is CASSPGTVNNEQFF. CDR3 sequence (DNA): TGTGCCAGCAGCCCCGGGACAGTTAACAATGAGCAGTTCTTC.

This clonotype has more than one count but fewer than ten. This sequence joins TRBV10-3 and TRBJ2-7; D might be TRBD2 (5 bases). With 0 bases removed from V and 6 bases from J, the gap between germline ends came to 12 bases. This CDR3 has 14 residues. In germline, CDR1 is ENHRY, CDR2 SYGVKD. CDR3 amino acids: CAISESSEGSEQYV. CDR3 coding DNA: TGTGCCATCAGTGAGTCGTCAGAGGGATCCGAGCAGTACGTC.

J is TRBJ1-4 and V is TRBV7-2; 9 nucleotides align to TRBD1. CDR3 length: 14 amino acids. Germline V gene lookup returns CDR1 SGHTA and CDR2 FQGNSA. V lost 6 bases and J lost 6; bases outside the gene matches: 5. Written as DNA, the CDR3 is TGTGCCAGCAGAATACAGGGGGCCGATGAAAAACTGTTTTTT. Protein product: CASRIQGADEKLFF.

The V gene is TRBV6-1, the J gene TRBJ1-4; TRBD1 aligns across 7 bases. This CDR3 spans 16 amino acids. After removal of 10 bases from V and 6 bases from J, the junction contained 17 bases not matched to a gene. From germline, CDR1 is MNHNS and CDR2 SASEGT. The CDR3 spells CAIPLTRDSRDEKLFF. The CDR3 DNA is TGTGCCATCCCCCTAACCCGGGACAGTCGGGATGAAAAACTGTTTTTT.

This clonotype was seen more than once but under ten times. The chain is built from TRBV10-3 and TRBJ1-4; TRBD1 might be the D (5 bases). V gave up 7 bases and J gave up 2 bases, with 11 bases separating them. CDR3 length equals 14 residues. Germline V gene data show CDR1 as ENHRY and CDR2 as SYGVKD. The CDR3 DNA is TGTGCCATCAAGGGGTCAGCGACTAATGAAAAACTGTTTTTT. This sequence encodes CAIKGSATNEKLFF.

The chain carries TRBV20-1 and TRBJ2-3; 11 bases align to TRBD2. Germline CDR1 and CDR2: DFQATT and SNEGSKA (reference sequence). The V and J ends lost 5 bases and 5 bases, in that order; junction bases with no gene match: 6. This CDR3 comprises 14 residues. The CDR3 bases are TGCAGTGCTTCGATAGCGGGGGGGTTAGATACGCAGTATTTT. Its protein product is CSASIAGGLDTQYF.

This chain joins TRBV5-5 and TRBJ2-3; D is perhaps TRBD1 (6 bases). Trimming pared 2 bases from V and 4 bases from J, leaving 14 bases between. The germline V gene has CDR1 SGHKS and CDR2 YYEKEE (reference sequence). The CDR3 length is 15 residues. CDR3 sequence (DNA): TGTGCCAGCAGCTTACGACAGGATCAAGCAGATACGCAGTATTTT. It is translated as CASSLRQDQADTQYF.

Only a few counts were recorded for this clonotype. The CDR3: CSAGYGAEQFF. The CDR3 coding sequence is TGCAGTGCAGGCTACGGCGCGGAGCAGTTCTTC. The V and J genes are TRBV20-1 and TRBJ2-1; D is undetermined. Trimming removed 6 bases at V and 10 bases at J, with 13 bases between. Germline values: CDR1 DFQATT, CDR2 SNEGSKA (reference sequence). The CDR3 loop spans 11 amino acids.

The chain joins TRBV7-8 to TRBJ2-7; a weak D match, TRBD2 (6 bases). Trimming cost V 4 bases and J 2 bases, with 18 bases left between them. The CDR3 length is 16 residues. CDR1 is SGHVS and CDR2 is FQNEAQ in the germline V gene. CDR3 amino acids: CASSSASGLGTYEQYV. The CDR3 DNA is TGTGCCAGCAGCTCCGCCTCGGGACTCGGAACCTACGAGCAGTACGTC.

In this sample, this clonotype turned up once. No conserved phenylalanine or tryptophan ends this CDR3, so it is likely a read error. Because the CDR3's place on the DNA is in doubt, the DNA is left out and the CDR3 is given as listed by TCRdb. This rearrangement joins TRBV20-1 to TRBJ1-6; the table's D gene call, TRBD1, was not cross checked with the DNA. The CDR3 is 9 amino acids in total, end residues counted. Germline CDR1 DFQATT, CDR2 SNEGSKA (reference sequence). The CDR3: CSAPGQGKS.